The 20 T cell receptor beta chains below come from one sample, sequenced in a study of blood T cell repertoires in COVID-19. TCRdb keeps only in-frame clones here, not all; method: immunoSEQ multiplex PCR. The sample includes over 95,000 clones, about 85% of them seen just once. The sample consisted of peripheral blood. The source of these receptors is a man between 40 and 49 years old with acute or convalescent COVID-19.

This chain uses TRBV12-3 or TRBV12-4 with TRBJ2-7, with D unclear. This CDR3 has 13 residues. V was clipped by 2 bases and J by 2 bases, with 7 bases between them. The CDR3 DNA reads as TGTGCCAGCAGTTTAAACTCCGCCTACGAGCAGTACTTC. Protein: CASSLNSAYEQYF.

CDR3 protein: CASSDRQGRAFF. DNA of the CDR3: TGTGCCAGCAGTGACCGACAGGGTCGAGCTTTCTTT. The rearrangement uses TRBV11-1 and TRBJ1-1; 7 bases are a match to TRBD1. This CDR3 is 12 amino acids long. Germline CDR1 SGHAT, CDR2 FQDESV (reference sequence). The V and J ends lost 6 bases and 10 bases, in that order; junction bases with no gene match: 8. The complete variable domain, with remaining parts taken from reference TRBV11-1 and TRBJ1-1, reads EAEVAQSPRYKITEKSQAVAFWCDPISGHATLYWYRQILGQGPELLVQFQDESVVDDSQLPKDRFSAERLKGVDSTLKIQPAELGDSAMYLCASSDRQGRAFFGQGTRLTVV.

The DNA of the CDR3 is TGCGCCAGCAGCCAAGGGGGCAGGGGGCAATACGGCTACACCTTC. Residues: CASSQGGRGQYGYTF. This rearrangement joins TRBV4-3 to TRBJ1-2; TRBD1 aligns across 8 bases. After removal of 1 base from V and 8 bases from J, the junction contained 9 bases not matched to a gene. The CDR3 is 15 amino acids. Germline V gene sequence: CDR1 LGHNA, CDR2 YSLEER.

CDR3 DNA sequence: TGTGCCAGCAGCCTAGGCGCGGGGGCGGGGGGGTTCTATGAGCAGTTCTTC. Encoded protein: CASSLGAGAGGFYEQFF. The chain employs TRBV11-2 and TRBJ2-1; 9 nucleotides agree with TRBD2. Germline CDR1 reads SGHAT; CDR2 reads FQNNGV. After removal of 5 bases from V and 8 bases from J, the junction contained 16 bases not matched to a gene. This CDR3 contains 17 residues.

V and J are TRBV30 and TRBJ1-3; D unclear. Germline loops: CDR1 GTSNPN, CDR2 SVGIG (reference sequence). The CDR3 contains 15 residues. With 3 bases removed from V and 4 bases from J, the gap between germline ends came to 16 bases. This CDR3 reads CAWSGAQTSGNTIYF. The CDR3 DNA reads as TGTGCCTGGAGCGGAGCGCAAACTTCGGGAAACACCATATATTTT. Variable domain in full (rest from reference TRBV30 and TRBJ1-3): SQTIHQWPATLVQPVGSPLSLECTVEGTSNPNLYWYRQAAGRGLQLLFYSVGIGQISSEVPQNLSASRPQDRQFILSSKKLLLSDSGFYLCAWSGAQTSGNTIYFGEGSWLTVV.

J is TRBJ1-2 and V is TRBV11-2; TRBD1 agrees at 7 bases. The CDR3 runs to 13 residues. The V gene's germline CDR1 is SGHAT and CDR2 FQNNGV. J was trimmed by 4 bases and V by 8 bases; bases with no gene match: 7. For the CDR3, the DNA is TGTGCCAGCGGATCGACAGGGCGCTATGGCTACACCTTC. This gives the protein CASGSTGRYGYTF.

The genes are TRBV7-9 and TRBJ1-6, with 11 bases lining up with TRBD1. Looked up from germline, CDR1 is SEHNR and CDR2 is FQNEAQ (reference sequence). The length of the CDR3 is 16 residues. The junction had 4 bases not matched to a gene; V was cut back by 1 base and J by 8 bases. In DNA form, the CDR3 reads TGTGCCAGCAGCTTAGGGACAGGGGGCTTGTATTCACCCCTCCACTTT. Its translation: CASSLGTGGLYSPLHF.

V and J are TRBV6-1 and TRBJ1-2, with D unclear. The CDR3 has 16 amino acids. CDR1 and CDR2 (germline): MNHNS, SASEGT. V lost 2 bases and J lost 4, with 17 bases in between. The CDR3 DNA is TGTGCCAGCAGTGAACCGGGATCCTTCTCAGGCTATGGCTACACCTTC. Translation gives CASSEPGSFSGYGYTF.

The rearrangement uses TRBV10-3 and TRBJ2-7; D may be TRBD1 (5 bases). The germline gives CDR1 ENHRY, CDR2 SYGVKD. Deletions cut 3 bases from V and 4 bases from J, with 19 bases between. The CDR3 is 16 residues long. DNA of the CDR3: TGTGCCATCAGTGAAAGGAGTGGGCAGGGCACATACGAGCAGTACTTC. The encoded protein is CAISERSGQGTYEQYF.

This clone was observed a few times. CDR3: CASSLEVSGLARNSPLHF. Written as DNA, the CDR3 is TGTGCCAGCAGCTTAGAGGTCTCAGGGTTGGCGCGTAATTCACCCCTCCACTTT. The chain carries TRBV7-6 and TRBJ1-6; TRBD1 might be the D (5 bases). The CDR3 is 18 residues long. V lost 1 base to trimming and J lost 6 bases, with 19 bases between them. CDR1 SGHVS and CDR2 FNYEAQ come from the germline V gene.

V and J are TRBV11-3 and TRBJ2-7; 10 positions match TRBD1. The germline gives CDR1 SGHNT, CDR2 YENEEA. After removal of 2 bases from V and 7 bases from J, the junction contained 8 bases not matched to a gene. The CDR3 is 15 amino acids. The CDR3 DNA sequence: TGTGCCAGCAGCTTACGCGGGACAGGGGAAGAAGAGCAGTACTTC. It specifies CASSLRGTGEEEQYF.

The CDR3: CASSLSWIAGLSSYNEQFF. CDR3 DNA: TGCGCCAGCAGCTTATCCTGGATAGCGGGACTTAGCTCCTACAATGAGCAGTTCTTC. The rearrangement links TRBV5-1 to TRBJ2-1, with TRBD2 matching over 8 bases. Germline CDR1 SGHRS, CDR2 YFSETQ. The CDR3 totals 19 residues. Germline trimming cut 2 bases from V and 0 bases from J; bases unmatched to any gene: 13.

In DNA form, the CDR3 reads TGCGCCAGCAGCCGCCAAGATATAGGAGTAAACAATGAGCAGTTCTTC. It specifies CASSRQDIGVNNEQFF. This rearrangement joins TRBV4-1 to TRBJ2-1; D gene unclear. Germline assignment: CDR1 MGHRA and CDR2 YSYEKL. V shed 4 bases and J shed 5 bases, with 18 bases lying between them. This CDR3 has 16 residues.

The CDR3 here is CASSFPSGSDEQFF. CDR3 DNA: TGCGCCAGCAGCTTTCCGTCGGGGTCCGATGAGCAGTTCTTC. This chain links TRBV5-1 with TRBJ2-1, with TRBD2 as a possible D gene (5 bases). Trimming left V 2 bases short and J 8 bases short, with 14 bases between. The CDR3 has 14 amino acids. Germline V gene lookup returns CDR1 SGHRS and CDR2 YFSETQ.

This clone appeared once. This chain's CDR3 is CASSLGPQGNTEAFF. The CDR3 DNA sequence: TGCGCCAGCAGCTTGGGACCCCAGGGTAACACTGAAGCTTTCTTT. V and J are TRBV5-1 and TRBJ1-1; D is possibly TRBD1 (5 bases). This CDR3 region has 15 residues. V lost 0 bases and J 2 bases, leaving 11 bases between the germline ends. Germline V gene data show CDR1 as SGHRS and CDR2 as YFSETQ.

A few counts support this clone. The CDR3: CASSEFLNSRYEQYF. The DNA for the CDR3 is TGTGCCAGCAGTGAATTTTTAAACAGTCGCTACGAGCAGTACTTC. V usage is TRBV6-1 and J usage is TRBJ2-7; D is ambiguous. This CDR3 has 15 residues. In germline, CDR1 is MNHNS, CDR2 SASEGT. V lost 2 bases to trimming and J lost 3 bases, with 14 bases between them.

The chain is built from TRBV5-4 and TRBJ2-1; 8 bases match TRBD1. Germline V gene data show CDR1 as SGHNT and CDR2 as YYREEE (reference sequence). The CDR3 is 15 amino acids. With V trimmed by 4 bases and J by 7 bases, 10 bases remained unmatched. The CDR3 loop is CASSPPGQEANEQFF. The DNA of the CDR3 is TGTGCCAGCAGCCCGCCGGGACAGGAGGCGAATGAGCAGTTCTTC.

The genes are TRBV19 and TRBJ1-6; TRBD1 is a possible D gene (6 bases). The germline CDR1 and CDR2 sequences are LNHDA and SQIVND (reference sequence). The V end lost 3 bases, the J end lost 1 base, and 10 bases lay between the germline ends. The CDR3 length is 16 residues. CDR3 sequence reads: CASSIQGTSYNSPLHF. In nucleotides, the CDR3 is TGTGCCAGTAGTATTCAGGGGACATCCTATAATTCACCCCTCCACTTT. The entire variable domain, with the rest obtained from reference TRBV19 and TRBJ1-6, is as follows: DGGITQSPKYLFRKEGQNVTLSCEQNLNHDAMYWYRQDPGQGLRLIYYSQIVNDFQKGDIAEGYSVSREKKESFPLTVTSAQKNPTAFYLCASSIQGTSYNSPLHFGNGTRLTVT.

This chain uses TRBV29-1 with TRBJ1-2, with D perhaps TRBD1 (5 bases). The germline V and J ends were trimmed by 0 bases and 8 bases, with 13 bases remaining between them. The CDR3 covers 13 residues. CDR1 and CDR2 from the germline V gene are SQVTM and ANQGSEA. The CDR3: CSVEESREVGYTF. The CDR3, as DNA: TGCAGCGTTGAAGAGAGCAGGGAAGTAGGCTACACCTTC.

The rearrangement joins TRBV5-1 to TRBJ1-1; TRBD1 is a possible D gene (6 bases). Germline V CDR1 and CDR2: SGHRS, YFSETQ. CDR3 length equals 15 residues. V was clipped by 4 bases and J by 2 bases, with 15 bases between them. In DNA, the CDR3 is TGCGCCAGCAGCAGCCCAGGGGTTCCCAACACTGAAGCTTTCTTT. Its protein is CASSSPGVPNTEAFF.